The 24 T cell receptor beta chains below all came from one sample that was sequenced in a study of CD8 T cells in Susac syndrome. A quantity of about 0.45 to 1 ug RNA underwent reverse transcription using random hexamers. Via MiXCR, TCRdb re-called the immunoSEQ multiplex PCR reads, giving one row per CDR3 protein. The data hold 100,000 or so distinct CDR3 sequences, with around 94% observed a single time. The source material was CD4+ T cells from PBMCs. All receptors derive from a human donor with Susac syndrome.

The chain carries TRBV30 and TRBJ2-4; either TRBD1 or TRBD2 may fit D (5 bases each). CDR1 and CDR2 from the germline V gene are GTSNPN and SVGIG (reference sequence). This CDR3 has 11 amino acids. Trimming left V 2 bases short and J 8 bases short, with 7 bases between. The CDR3 is CAWSRGDIQYF. CDR3 bases: TGTGCCTGGAGTCGAGGGGACATTCAGTACTTC.

The V and J genes are TRBV28 and TRBJ2-1; no reliable D call. CDR1 is MDHEN and CDR2 is SYDVKM in the germline V gene. CDR3 length: 14 amino acids. Trimming shortened V by 5 bases and J by 2 bases, and 10 bases separated the two germline ends. CDR3 DNA sequence: TGTGCCAGCAGTGATTGGGCGGCCTACAATGAGCAGTTCTTC. It is translated as CASSDWAAYNEQFF.

V and J are TRBV7-2 and TRBJ2-5, with unresolved D. The V and J ends lost 5 bases and 3 bases respectively, with 1 base between them. In germline, CDR1 is SGHTA, CDR2 FQGNSA. This CDR3 is 10 amino acids long. The DNA for the CDR3 is TGTGCCAGCAGCAAAGAGACCCAGTACTTC. It codes for CASSKETQYF.

V usage is TRBV28 and J usage is TRBJ1-1; the D is unclear. V was trimmed by 3 bases and J by 7 bases, leaving 3 bases between them. The CDR3 sequence is 10 residues long. The germline V gene encodes CDR1 MDHEN and CDR2 SYDVKM. The CDR3 nucleotides are TGTGCCAGCAGTTTTCGTGAAGCTTTCTTT. Translation: CASSFREAFF.

The J gene is TRBJ1-4, the V gene TRBV4-3; TRBD1 matches 12 bases. Germline loops: CDR1 LGHNA, CDR2 YSLEER. The CDR3 is made up of 16 amino acids. J lost 6 bases, V lost 3 bases, and 5 bases had no gene match. The CDR3 here is CASSQGQGASYEKLFF. Here the CDR3 DNA reads TGCGCCAGCAGCCAGGGACAGGGGGCGAGTTATGAAAAACTGTTTTTT.

The chain recombines TRBV7-2 with TRBJ2-5; maybe TRBD2 (5 bases). The length of the CDR3 is 11 residues. Trimming stripped 8 bases from V and 7 bases from J, with 11 bases between. CDR1 and CDR2 (germline): SGHTA, FQGNSA. Here the CDR3 DNA reads TGTGCCAGCGCGGAGGCGGGGACCCAGTACTTC. It translates to CASAEAGTQYF. The entire variable domain, with the rest obtained from reference TRBV7-2 and TRBJ2-5, is as follows: GAGVSQSPSNKVTEKGKDVELRCDPISGHTALYWYRQSLGQGLEFLIYFQGNSAPDKSGLPSDRFSAERTGGSVSTLTIQRTQQEDSAVYLCASAEAGTQYFGPGTRLLVL.

CDR3 coding DNA: TGCGCCAGCAGCTCGCCCAGGGCCTACGAGCAGTACTTC. This encodes CASSSPRAYEQYF. V is TRBV5-1 and J is TRBJ2-7, with D perhaps matching TRBD1 (5 bases). Germline assignment: CDR1 SGHRS and CDR2 YFSETQ. The CDR3 totals 13 residues. V lost 3 bases and J 2 bases, leaving 9 bases between the germline ends.

The rearrangement joins TRBV7-9 to TRBJ2-7; no definite D call. The germline V gene encodes CDR1 SEHNR and CDR2 FQNEAQ (reference sequence). V lost 1 base to trimming and J lost 0 bases, with 7 bases between them. CDR3 size: 14 residues. The CDR3 is CASSLGSASYEQYF. CDR3 coding DNA: TGTGCCAGCAGCTTAGGGTCAGCCTCCTACGAGCAGTACTTC.

This chain connects TRBV6-5 to TRBJ2-7, with a weak D call TRBD1 (6 bases). Trimming removed 5 bases at V and 7 bases at J, with 12 bases between. Germline V gives CDR1 MNHEY, CDR2 SVGAGI. This CDR3 has 12 residues. The CDR3 spells CASSNRVGEQYF. CDR3 DNA: TGTGCCAGCAGTAACAGGGTCGGGGAGCAGTACTTC.

This clonotype has only one observation. This chain links TRBV24-1 with TRBJ2-2; 7 positions agree with TRBD1. Germline CDR1 KGHDR, CDR2 SFDVKD. The CDR3 runs to 17 residues. V lost 1 base and J lost 6; bases outside the gene matches: 10. CDR3 sequence: CATSDFGRGRGAGELFF. Written as DNA, the CDR3 is TGTGCCACCAGTGATTTTGGAAGGGGGCGCGGTGCCGGGGAGCTGTTTTTT.

The chain recombines TRBV12-3 or TRBV12-4 with TRBJ1-5, with 9 positions matching TRBD1. V lost 5 bases and J lost 9; bases outside the gene matches: 11. This CDR3 region has 15 residues. The CDR3 region has the DNA TGTGCCAGCAGTCTCACAGGGGGCTCTAATTCGCCCCAGCATTTT. Protein sequence: CASSLTGGSNSPQHF.

This chain uses TRBV12-3 or TRBV12-4 with TRBJ1-1; no clear D. CDR3 length equals 12 residues. The ends were cut back, 5 bases at V and 6 bases at J, with 10 bases in the middle. The CDR3 protein is CASSPAVPEAFF. CDR3 coding DNA: TGTGCCAGCAGTCCCGCAGTCCCTGAAGCTTTCTTT.

The DNA for the CDR3 is TGTGCCAGCAGTACACATTACGAGAACACTGAAGCTTTCTTT. It encodes CASSTHYENTEAFF. The chain recombines TRBV12-3 or TRBV12-4 with TRBJ1-1; D call uncertain. The CDR3 extends over 14 amino acids. V lost 5 bases and J lost 1, with 11 bases in between.

The V call is TRBV7-9, the J call TRBJ1-1; D gene unclear. Germline V gene lookup returns CDR1 SEHNR and CDR2 FQNEAQ (reference sequence). Deletions cut 7 bases from V and 10 bases from J, with 13 bases between. This CDR3 is built from 11 residues. In DNA form, the CDR3 reads TGTGCCAGCACGTGGGATTTGGTAGCTTTCTTT. Residues: CASTWDLVAFF.

This chain joins TRBV14 and TRBJ1-6; D remains unclear. From germline, CDR1 is SGHDN and CDR2 FVKESK. The CDR3 consists of 14 residues. Trimming cost V 4 bases and J 6 bases, with 10 bases left between them. The CDR3 nucleotides read TGTGCCAGCAGCCGGACGGGATTTAATTCACCCCTCCACTTT. Translating it yields CASSRTGFNSPLHF.

The chain employs TRBV7-2 and TRBJ2-3; 8 bases are a match to TRBD2. The CDR3 totals 15 residues. The V gene end was trimmed by 5 bases and the J gene end by 3 bases; junction bases not matched to a gene: 7. Germline values: CDR1 SGHTA, CDR2 FQGNSA. As DNA, the CDR3 is TGTGCCAGCAGCCCCGACAGCGGGGGAACAGATACGCAGTATTTT. Protein product: CASSPDSGGTDTQYF.

The chain links TRBV30 to TRBJ2-2; D unclear. V was trimmed by 4 bases and J by 7 bases, leaving 13 bases between them. This CDR3 is built from 13 residues. From germline, CDR1 is GTSNPN and CDR2 SVGIG (reference sequence). This CDR3 reads CAWTPWRDGELFF. CDR3 in DNA: TGTGCCTGGACCCCCTGGCGAGACGGGGAGCTGTTTTTT.

The chain joins TRBV28 to TRBJ1-2; D uncertain. CDR3 size: 12 residues. Germline V lookup: CDR1 MDHEN, CDR2 SYDVKM. Trimming shortened V by 11 bases and J by 0 bases, and 10 bases separated the two germline ends. CDR3 amino acids: CASSATNYGYTF. The CDR3 nucleotides are TGTGCCTCCAGTGCAACTAACTATGGCTACACCTTC.

The J gene is TRBJ1-4, the V gene TRBV5-1, with D uncertain. This CDR3 has 15 residues. The germline CDR1 and CDR2 sequences are SGHRS and YFSETQ. V gave up 0 bases and J gave up 3 bases, with 9 bases separating them. This chain's CDR3 is CASSLDGRSNEKLFF. In DNA form, the CDR3 reads TGCGCCAGCAGCTTGGACGGCCGTTCTAATGAAAAACTGTTTTTT.

The V and J genes are TRBV3-1 and TRBJ2-6; D call uncertain. Germline V gene data show CDR1 as LGHDT and CDR2 as YNNKEL (reference sequence). CDR3 length: 16 amino acids. Deletions cut 2 bases from V and 0 bases from J, with 8 bases between. CDR3 DNA: TGTGCCAGCAGCCAAAGAGGCTTCTCTGGGGCCAACGTCCTGACTTTC. As protein: CASSQRGFSGANVLTF.

V gene TRBV5-1 combines with J gene TRBJ1-2, with D possibly being TRBD1 (5 bases). Germline V gene data show CDR1 as SGHRS and CDR2 as YFSETQ. The V end was cut by 0 bases, the J end by 5 bases, with 11 bases between. The CDR3 sequence is 14 residues long. In nucleotides, the CDR3 is TGCGCCAGCAGCTTGGATCAGGGCGGGTATGGCTACACCTTC. It specifies CASSLDQGGYGYTF.

The chain links TRBV19 to TRBJ2-7; D not certain. Trimming cost V 8 bases and J 7 bases, with 12 bases left between them. The CDR3 sequence is 11 residues long. In germline, CDR1 is LNHDA, CDR2 SQIVND (reference sequence). The CDR3 here is CASGWAGEQYF. The CDR3 DNA is TGTGCCAGTGGATGGGCCGGTGAGCAGTACTTC.

This clonotype was seen a handful of times. The genes are TRBV7-2 and TRBJ1-1; possible D gene TRBD1, 6 bases. In germline, CDR1 is SGHTA, CDR2 FQGNSA. Trimming left V 4 bases short and J 1 base short, with 10 bases between. This CDR3 comprises 14 residues. Written as DNA, the CDR3 is TGTGCCAGCAGCTCCTACAGGGAGAACACTGAAGCTTTCTTT. Protein product: CASSSYRENTEAFF.

The chain carries TRBV18 and TRBJ2-2; TRBD2 might be the D (5 bases). CDR3 length equals 14 residues. Germline V CDR1 and CDR2: KGHSH, LQKENI. The V gene lost 6 bases and the J gene lost 0 bases, with 8 bases spanning the gap. CDR3 protein: CASSGLANTGELFF. The CDR3 DNA reads TGTGCCAGCTCCGGACTCGCGAACACCGGGGAGCTGTTTTTT.